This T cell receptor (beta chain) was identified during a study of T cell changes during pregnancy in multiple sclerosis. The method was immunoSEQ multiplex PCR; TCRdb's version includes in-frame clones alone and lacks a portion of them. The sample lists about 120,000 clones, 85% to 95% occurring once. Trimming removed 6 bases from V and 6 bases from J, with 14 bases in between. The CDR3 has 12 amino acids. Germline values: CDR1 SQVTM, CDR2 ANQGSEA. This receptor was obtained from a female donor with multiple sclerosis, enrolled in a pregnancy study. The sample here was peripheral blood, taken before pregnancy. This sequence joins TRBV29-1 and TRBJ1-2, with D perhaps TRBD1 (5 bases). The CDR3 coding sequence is TGCAGCGTACAGGCACCCGGGCATGGCTACACCTTC. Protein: CSVQAPGHGYTF.